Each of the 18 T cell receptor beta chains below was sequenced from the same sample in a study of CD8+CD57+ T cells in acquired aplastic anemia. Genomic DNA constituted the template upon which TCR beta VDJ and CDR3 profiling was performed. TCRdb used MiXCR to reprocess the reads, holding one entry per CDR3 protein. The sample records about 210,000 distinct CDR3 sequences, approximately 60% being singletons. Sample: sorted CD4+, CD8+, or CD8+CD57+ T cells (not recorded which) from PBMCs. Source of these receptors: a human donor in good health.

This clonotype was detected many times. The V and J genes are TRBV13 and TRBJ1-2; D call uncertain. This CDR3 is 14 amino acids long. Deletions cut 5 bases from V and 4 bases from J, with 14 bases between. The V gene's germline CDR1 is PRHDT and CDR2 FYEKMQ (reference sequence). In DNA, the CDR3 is TGTGCCAGCAGCGCCAAACCCAGGATCTATGGCTACACCTTC. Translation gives CASSAKPRIYGYTF.

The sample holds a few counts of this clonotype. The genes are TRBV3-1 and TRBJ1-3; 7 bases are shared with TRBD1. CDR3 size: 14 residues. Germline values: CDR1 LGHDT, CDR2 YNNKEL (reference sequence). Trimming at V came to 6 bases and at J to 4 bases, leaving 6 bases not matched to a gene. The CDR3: CASSNRGLGNTIYF. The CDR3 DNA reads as TGTGCCAGCAGTAACAGGGGCCTCGGAAACACCATATATTTT.

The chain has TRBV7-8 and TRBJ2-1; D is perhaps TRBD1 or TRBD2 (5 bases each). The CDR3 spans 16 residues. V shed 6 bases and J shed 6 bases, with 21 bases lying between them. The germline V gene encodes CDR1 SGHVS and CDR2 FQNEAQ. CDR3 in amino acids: CASRLLSGTGSNEQFF. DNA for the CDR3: TGTGCCAGCAGGCTCCTATCCGGGACGGGAAGCAATGAGCAGTTCTTC.

The CDR3 sequence is CASSLTSGSRGTQYF. CDR3 bases: TGTGCCAGCAGCTTGACTAGCGGGAGTCGAGGGACCCAGTACTTC. J is TRBJ2-5 and V is TRBV7-9; 12 nucleotides agree with TRBD2. This CDR3 spans 15 amino acids. J was trimmed by 7 bases and V by 3 bases; bases with no gene match: 6. Germline V gene lookup returns CDR1 SEHNR and CDR2 FQNEAQ (reference sequence).

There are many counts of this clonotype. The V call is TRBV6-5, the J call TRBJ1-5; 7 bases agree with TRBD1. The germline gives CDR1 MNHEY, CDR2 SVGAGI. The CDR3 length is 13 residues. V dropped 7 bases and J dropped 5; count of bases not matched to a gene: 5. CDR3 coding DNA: TGTGCCAGCACCACAGGGGCGGATCAGCCCCAGCATTTT. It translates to CASTTGADQPQHF.

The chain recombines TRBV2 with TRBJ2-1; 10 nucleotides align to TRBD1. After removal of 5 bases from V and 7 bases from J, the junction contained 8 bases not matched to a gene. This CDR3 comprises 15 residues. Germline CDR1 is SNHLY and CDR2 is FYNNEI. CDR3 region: CASSMGQGRKNEQFF. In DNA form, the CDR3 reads TGTGCCAGCAGTATGGGACAGGGGCGAAAAAATGAGCAGTTCTTC.

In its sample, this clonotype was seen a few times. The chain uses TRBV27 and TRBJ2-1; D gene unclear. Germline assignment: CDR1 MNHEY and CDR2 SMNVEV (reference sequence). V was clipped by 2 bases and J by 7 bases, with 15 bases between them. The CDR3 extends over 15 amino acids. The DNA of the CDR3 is TGTGCCAGCAGTTTAGCGACTTCCCCGTCTAATGAGCAGTTCTTC. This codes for CASSLATSPSNEQFF.

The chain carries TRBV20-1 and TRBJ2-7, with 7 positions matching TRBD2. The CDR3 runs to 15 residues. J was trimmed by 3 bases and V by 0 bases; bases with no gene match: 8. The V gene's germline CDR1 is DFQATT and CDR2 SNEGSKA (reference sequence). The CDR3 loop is CSARDLRESGYEQYF. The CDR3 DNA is TGCAGTGCTAGAGATCTGCGGGAGTCGGGCTACGAGCAGTACTTC.

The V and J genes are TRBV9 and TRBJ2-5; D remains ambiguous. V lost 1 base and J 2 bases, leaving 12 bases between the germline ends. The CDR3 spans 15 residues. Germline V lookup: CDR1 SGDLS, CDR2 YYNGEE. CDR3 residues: CASSVFPSFQETQYF. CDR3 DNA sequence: TGTGCCAGCAGCGTATTTCCCAGTTTTCAAGAGACCCAGTACTTC.

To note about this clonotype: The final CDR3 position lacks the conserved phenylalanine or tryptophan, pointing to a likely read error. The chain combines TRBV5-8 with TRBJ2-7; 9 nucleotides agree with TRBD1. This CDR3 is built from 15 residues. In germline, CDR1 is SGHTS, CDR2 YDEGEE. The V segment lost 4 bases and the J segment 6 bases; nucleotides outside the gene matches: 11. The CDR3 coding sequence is TGTGCCAGCAGCCCTTCCGGGACAGGGCGGTTCGAGCAGTACTCC. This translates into CASSPSGTGRFEQYS.

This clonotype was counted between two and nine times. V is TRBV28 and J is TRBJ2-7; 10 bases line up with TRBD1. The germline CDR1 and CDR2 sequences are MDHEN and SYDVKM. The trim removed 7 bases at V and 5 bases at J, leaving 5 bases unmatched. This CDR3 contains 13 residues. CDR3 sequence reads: CASNLGQGNEQYF. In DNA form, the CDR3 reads TGTGCCAGCAACCTGGGACAGGGGAACGAGCAGTACTTC.

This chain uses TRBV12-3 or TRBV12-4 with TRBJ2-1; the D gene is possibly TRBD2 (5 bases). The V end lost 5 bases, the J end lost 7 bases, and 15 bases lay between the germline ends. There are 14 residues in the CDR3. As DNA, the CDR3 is TGTGCCAGCAGTGCCTCGTCTCGCGGGAATGAGCAGTTCTTC. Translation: CASSASSRGNEQFF.

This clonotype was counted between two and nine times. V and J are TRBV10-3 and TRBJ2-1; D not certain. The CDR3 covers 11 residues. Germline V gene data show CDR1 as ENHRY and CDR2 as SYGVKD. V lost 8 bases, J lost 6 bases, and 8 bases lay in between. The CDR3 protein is CAILRVNEQFF. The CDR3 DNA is TGTGCCATCCTCCGGGTCAATGAGCAGTTCTTC.

CDR3 in DNA: TGCGCCAGCAGCTTGGGACAGGGGAACACCGGGGAGCTGTTTTTT. Protein sequence: CASSLGQGNTGELFF. The V call is TRBV5-1, the J call TRBJ2-2; TRBD1 agrees at 7 bases. After removal of 0 bases from V and 1 base from J, the junction contained 0 bases not matched to a gene. CDR3 length equals 15 residues. CDR1 is SGHRS and CDR2 is YFSETQ in the germline V gene.

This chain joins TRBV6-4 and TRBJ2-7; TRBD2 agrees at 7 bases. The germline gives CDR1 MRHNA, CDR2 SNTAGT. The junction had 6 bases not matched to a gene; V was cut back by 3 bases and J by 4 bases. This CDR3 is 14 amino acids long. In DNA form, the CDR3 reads TGTGCCAGCAGTGAACCGCAGGGAGGGTACGAGCAGTACGTC. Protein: CASSEPQGGYEQYV.

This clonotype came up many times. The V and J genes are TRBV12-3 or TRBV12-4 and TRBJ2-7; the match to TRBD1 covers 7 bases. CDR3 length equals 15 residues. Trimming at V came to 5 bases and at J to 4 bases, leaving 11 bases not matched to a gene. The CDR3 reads CASSPIITGEYEQYF. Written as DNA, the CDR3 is TGTGCCAGCAGTCCGATTATAACAGGGGAATACGAGCAGTACTTC.

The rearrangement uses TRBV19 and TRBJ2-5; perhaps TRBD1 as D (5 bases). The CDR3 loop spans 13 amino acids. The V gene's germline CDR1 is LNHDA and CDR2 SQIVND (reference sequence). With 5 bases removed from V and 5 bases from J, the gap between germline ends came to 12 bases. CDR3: CASSVPGSETQYF. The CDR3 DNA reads TGTGCCAGTAGTGTCCCAGGGTCGGAGACCCAGTACTTC.

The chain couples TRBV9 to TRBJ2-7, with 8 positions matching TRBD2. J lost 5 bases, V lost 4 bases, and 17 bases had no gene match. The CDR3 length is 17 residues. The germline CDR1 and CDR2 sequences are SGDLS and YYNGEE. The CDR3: CASSPGPAGVNSDEQYF. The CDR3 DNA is TGTGCCAGCAGCCCAGGACCAGCGGGAGTGAATTCCGACGAGCAGTACTTC.